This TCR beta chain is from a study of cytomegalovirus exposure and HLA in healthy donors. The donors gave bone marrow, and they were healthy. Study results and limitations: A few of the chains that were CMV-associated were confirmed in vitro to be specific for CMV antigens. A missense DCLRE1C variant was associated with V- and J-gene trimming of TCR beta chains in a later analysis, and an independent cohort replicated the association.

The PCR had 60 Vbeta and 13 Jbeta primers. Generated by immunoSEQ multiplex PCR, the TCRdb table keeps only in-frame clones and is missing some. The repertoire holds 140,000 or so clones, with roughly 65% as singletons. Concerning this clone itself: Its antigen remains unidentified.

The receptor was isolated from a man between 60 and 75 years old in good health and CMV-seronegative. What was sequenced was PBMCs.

In nucleotides, the CDR3 is TGTGCCAGTAGTATTGGGCTAGCGGGAGAAGTCACCGGGGAGCTGTTTTTT. It encodes CASSIGLAGEVTGELFF. The rearrangement links TRBV19 to TRBJ2-2, with TRBD2 matching over 10 bases. The junction had 8 bases not matched to a gene; V was cut back by 3 bases and J by 4 bases. The CDR3 is 17 amino acids. Per the germline V gene, CDR1 is LNHDA and CDR2 is SQIVND (reference sequence).